The 32 T cell receptor beta chains given below trace back to one sample, sequenced in a study of tumor-infiltrating lymphocytes in primary liver carcinoma. Production of TCR beta cDNA used 400 to 650 ng total RNA together with a constant-region primer. Slightly modified ARM-PCR served as the procedure for the TCR beta libraries. These libraries came from three rounds of nested multiplex PCR. TRBV1-TRBV30 forward primers paired with a C-beta reverse primer drove the first two PCR rounds, 10 cycles each. One entry per CDR3 protein, called by TCRdb with MiXCR from the multiplex PCR reads. The sample has roughly 120,000 distinct CDR3 sequences; under 65% are singletons. Unsorted bulk tissue of roughly 18-32 mg yielded co-extracted RNA and DNA. The sequencing sample was made of liver tumor tissue from sampling region 3. Subset given: tumor region T3, left-lateral pole. The receptors shown here come from a woman aged 55-69 years with primary liver carcinoma and hepatitis B virus infection.

Worth noting for this clonotype: A much larger clone is a single base away; this may be a read error. V usage is TRBV30 and J usage is TRBJ2-7; maybe TRBD2 (6 bases). This CDR3 is 14 amino acids long. From germline, CDR1 is GTSNPN and CDR2 SVGIG (reference sequence). The V end was cut by 4 bases, the J end by 3 bases, with 16 bases between. For the CDR3, the DNA is TGTGCCTGGACAAAAAGGAGGGGAGACTACGAGCAGTACTTC. It encodes CAWTKRRGDYEQYF.

This clonotype is medium-sized (0.01 to 0.1%) by share. One end of the junction is discordant with germline, which a read error may explain. The rearrangement links TRBV11-2 to TRBJ2-3; D may be TRBD2 (5 bases). The CDR3 is 15 amino acids. Germline lookup yields CDR1 SGHAT and CDR2 FQNNGV. CDR3 loop: CASSLEGRNTDTQYF. The CDR3 nucleotides are TGTGCCAGCAGCCTAGAGGGTAGGAACACAGATACGCAGTATTTT.

In its sample, this clonotype was seen a few times. CDR3 bases: TGTGCCAGCAGTGCGCCTCGACAGGCCTTCCCTGGGGCCAACGTCCTGACTTTC. It translates to CASSAPRQAFPGANVLTF. The rearrangement uses TRBV6-1 and TRBJ2-6; D might be TRBD1 (6 bases). CDR3 length: 18 amino acids. The V gene lost 4 bases and the J gene lost 2 bases, with 18 bases spanning the gap. The germline V gene has CDR1 MNHNS and CDR2 SASEGT.

This clonotype has a handful of counts. This may be a read error: a much more frequent sequence differs by one nucleotide. The chain links TRBV12-3 or TRBV12-4 to TRBJ2-7; D is undetermined. Trimming stripped 2 bases from V and 6 bases from J, with 11 bases between. The CDR3 is 13 residues long. This CDR3 reads CASSLSGKLEQYF. CDR3 coding DNA: TGTGCCAGCAGTTTATCGGGCAAGCTCGAGCAGTACTTC.

The table lists this clonotype with many counts. V usage is TRBV6-5 and J usage is TRBJ2-7; D could derive from TRBD1 or TRBD2 (5 bases each). This CDR3 comprises 13 residues. The ends were cut back, 6 bases at V and 7 bases at J, with 16 bases in the middle. CDR1 and CDR2 (germline): MNHEY, SVGAGI. The CDR3 nucleotides are TGTGCCAGCAGCCCTCACCCTGGGGGAGAGCAGTACTTC. Protein sequence: CASSPHPGGEQYF.

Regarding this clonotype: Since a much larger clone is just one base distant, this may be a read error. The chain couples TRBV28 to TRBJ2-2, with TRBD2 matching 7 bases. The CDR3 has 15 amino acids. The germline gives CDR1 MDHEN, CDR2 SYDVKM. The chain's CDR3 is CASSPGGGYTGEMFF. In DNA form, the CDR3 reads TGTGCCAGCAGCCCGGGGGGAGGGTACACCGGGGAGATGTTTTTT.

This clonotype has ten or more counts. This chain uses TRBV5-3 with TRBJ2-6; a possible D gene is TRBD1 (6 bases). TRBV5-3 is marked as an open reading frame, function uncertain. This CDR3 contains 18 residues. V was trimmed by 5 bases and J by 4 bases, leaving 22 bases between them. In DNA, the CDR3 is TGTGCCAGAAGTCCGGCCGGACATACAGGGAGAGGGGCCAACGTCCTGACTTTC. Its translation is CARSPAGHTGRGANVLTF.

Remarks on this clonotype: Given a much more abundant clone one base away, this may be a read error. The V and J genes are TRBV5-5 and TRBJ2-3; tentatively, D is TRBD1 (6 bases). The CDR3 is 15 amino acids. Germline V gene sequence: CDR1 SGHKS, CDR2 YYEKEE (reference sequence). The CDR3 DNA sequence: TGTGCCAGCAACTTGGGGGCAACCTACACAGATACGCAGTATTTT. This translates into CASNLGATYTDTQYF.

Ten or more counts support this clonotype. This chain uses TRBV29-1 with TRBJ2-2; D not certain. The ends were cut back, 2 bases at V and 9 bases at J, with 10 bases in the middle. This CDR3 is 12 amino acids long. CDR1 and CDR2 (germline): SQVTM, ANQGSEA. In nucleotides, the CDR3 is TGCAGCGTTGAACTGGATACGAGGGAGCTGTTTTTT. It specifies CSVELDTRELFF.

Concerning this clonotype: This may arise from a read error, as a much more abundant clone is one base away. This chain links TRBV6-1 with TRBJ2-3, with 12 positions matching TRBD2. V lost 7 bases, J lost 9 bases, and 11 bases stayed unmatched. Germline loops: CDR1 MNHNS, CDR2 SASEGT. The CDR3 is made up of 15 amino acids. The CDR3 DNA sequence: TGTGCCAGCATGGAGTCTAGCGGGAGGGCCGGCACGCAGTATTTT. Translating gives CASMESSGRAGTQYF.

This clonotype was seen a single time. The chain joins TRBV4-1 to TRBJ2-7, with 7 bases aligning to TRBD2. There are 14 residues in the CDR3. With 4 bases clipped from V and 7 bases from J, the junction kept 10 bases outside the gene matches. The germline V gene encodes CDR1 MGHRA and CDR2 YSYEKL. The CDR3 is CASSPSGLVTEQYF. CDR3 DNA sequence: TGCGCCAGCAGCCCCTCCGGACTAGTGACTGAGCAGTACTTC.

Remarks on this clonotype: One junction end disagrees with the germline gene, perhaps due to a read error. The chain is built from TRBV6-6 and TRBJ1-6; D remains ambiguous. CDR1 is MNHNY and CDR2 is SVGAGI in the germline V gene (reference sequence). The CDR3 covers 13 residues. Here the CDR3 DNA reads TGTGCCGGCAGTCCCCTGGGGAATTCACCCCTCCACTTT. Protein product: CAGSPLGNSPLHF.

Turning to this clonotype: One end of the junction is discordant with germline, which a read error may explain. This sequence joins TRBV11-2 and TRBJ2-1; 10 bases are shared with TRBD1. Germline V gene data show CDR1 as SGHAT and CDR2 as FQNNGV. The CDR3 extends over 16 amino acids. The CDR3 bases are TGTGCCAGCAGCTTAAGTATGGGGACAGGGGATAATAAGCAGTCCTTC. Encoded protein: CASSLSMGTGDNKQSF. Full variable domain (remainder filled in from reference TRBV11-2 and TRBJ2-1): EAGVAQSPRYKIIEKRQSVAFWCNPISGHATLYWYQQILGQGPKLLIQFQNNGVVDDSQLPKDRFSAERLKGVDSTLKIQPAKLEDSAVYLCASSLSMGTGDNKQSFGPGTRLTVL.

To note about this clonotype: Relative to the germline gene, one junction end is altered; a read error may explain this. The V gene is TRBV29-1, the J gene TRBJ2-3, with TRBD2 matching over 9 bases. The CDR3 is 13 residues long. CDR1 SQVTM and CDR2 ANQGSEA come from the germline V gene. CDR3 coding DNA: TGCAGCTTCTTGACTAGCGGCACAGATACGCAGTATTTC. Its translation is CSFLTSGTDTQYF.

This clonotype was detected a few times. This sequence may be a read error, since a much larger clone differs from it by one base. This chain joins TRBV12-3 or TRBV12-4 and TRBJ1-1; D is unclear. This CDR3 region has 14 residues. CDR3 DNA sequence: TGTGTCAGCACCCTCGACATCCCGAACACTGAAGCTTTCTTT. Protein product: CVSTLDIPNTEAFF.

Turning to this clonotype: A read error may explain this, as a much larger clone is one base away. This chain joins TRBV14 and TRBJ1-3; D not certain. V was pared by 6 bases and J by 0 bases, with 9 bases between. This CDR3 is 14 amino acids long. Germline V lookup: CDR1 SGHDN, CDR2 FVKESK. In DNA form, the CDR3 reads TGTGCCAGCAGTCCAGAGTACTCTGGAAACACCATATATTTT. Residues: CASSPEYSGNTIYF.

This clonotype is categorized as medium-sized. Given the absence of the conserved phenylalanine or tryptophan at the CDR3 end, a read error is likely. This chain uses TRBV11-2 with TRBJ1-1; D not certain. This CDR3 region has 15 residues. Trimming took 0 bases from V and 2 from J, leaving 10 bases between them. The V gene's germline CDR1 is SGHAT and CDR2 FQNNGV. Here the CDR3 DNA reads TGTGCCAGCAGCTTAGAACCCGGCGGTAACACTGAAGCTTTCCTT. Translating gives CASSLEPGGNTEAFL.

The chain recombines TRBV2 with TRBJ1-2, with TRBD1 as a possible D gene (5 bases). Germline CDR1 reads SNHLY; CDR2 reads FYNNEI. The CDR3 totals 13 residues. Trimming pared 8 bases from V and 4 bases from J, leaving 14 bases between. The chain's CDR3 is CASFDSPSYGYTF. CDR3 DNA: TGTGCCAGCTTTGACAGCCCGAGCTATGGCTACACCTTC.

This clonotype was found once. It may be a read error: a sequence one base away is much more abundant. CDR3 protein: CASGLHVGGPIKNIQYF. CDR3 sequence (DNA): TGCGCCAGCGGCCTGCATGTGGGAGGGCCCATCAAAAACATTCAGTACTTC. J is TRBJ2-4 and V is TRBV5-1, with 7 bases identical to TRBD2. The CDR3 consists of 17 residues. Trimming took 7 bases from V and 3 from J; bases not matched to a gene: 16. The V gene's germline CDR1 is SGHRS and CDR2 YFSETQ. The full variable domain, completed using reference TRBV5-1 and TRBJ2-4, is KAGVTQTPRYLIKTRGQQVTLSCSPISGHRSVSWYQQTPGQGLQFLFEYFSETQRNKGNFPGRFSGRQFSNSRSEMNVSTLELGDSALYLCASGLHVGGPIKNIQYFGAGTRLSVL.

About this clonotype: One end of the junction varies from germline; a read error may be responsible. The chain recombines TRBV11-2 with TRBJ2-7; 9 positions match TRBD2. The CDR3 totals 13 residues. The germline gives CDR1 SGHAT, CDR2 FQNNGV. The CDR3 here is CASSIAGVSEQYF. CDR3 nucleotide sequence: TGTGCAAGCAGCATAGCGGGAGTAAGCGAGCAGTACTTC.

Remarks on this clonotype: A much larger clonotype is one base distant, so this may be a read error. This chain joins TRBV29-1 and TRBJ2-7; tentatively, D is TRBD1 (5 bases). The V gene's germline CDR1 is SQVTM and CDR2 ANQGSEA. The CDR3 covers 11 residues. The CDR3 loop is CRGALREKQYF. In nucleotides, the CDR3 is TGCAGGGGCGCTCTCAGGGAAAAGCAGTACTTC.

Points on this clonotype: One end of the junction does not line up with germline, which may come from a read error. This sequence joins TRBV11-2 and TRBJ2-2, with D tentatively TRBD1 or TRBD2 (5 bases each). The length of the CDR3 is 15 residues. Germline V gene sequence: CDR1 SGHAT, CDR2 FQNNGV. CDR3 bases: TGTGCCAGCAGCTTGGGTGGGATGGACACCGGGGAGCGGTTTTTT. Translated: CASSLGGMDTGERFF.

The chain couples TRBV11-2 to TRBJ2-1, with D possibly being TRBD1 (5 bases). There are 15 residues in the CDR3. Germline lookup yields CDR1 SGHAT and CDR2 FQNNGV. V lost 3 bases and J lost 0, with 9 bases in between. In DNA form, the CDR3 reads TGTGCCAGCAGCTTGCAGCAGGGCTCCTACAATGAGCAGTTCTTC. Translating gives CASSLQQGSYNEQFF. The whole variable domain, remainder taken from reference TRBV11-2 and TRBJ2-1, is EAGVAQSPRYKIIEKRQSVAFWCNPISGHATLYWYQQILGQGPKLLIQFQNNGVVDDSQLPKDRFSAERLKGVDSTLKIQPAKLEDSAVYLCASSLQQGSYNEQFFGPGTRLTVL.

This rearrangement joins TRBV28 to TRBJ2-7, with unresolved D. The CDR3 has 12 residues. V dropped 7 bases and J dropped 3 bases, with 10 bases sitting between them. Germline values: CDR1 MDHEN, CDR2 SYDVKM. CDR3 in DNA: TGTGCCAGCACCGGTACCTACTACGAGCAGTACTTC. It encodes CASTGTYYEQYF.

This clonotype was seen repeatedly, ten times or more. The chain is built from TRBV29-1 and TRBJ2-7; possible D gene TRBD2, 6 bases. Trimming left V 5 bases short and J 6 bases short, with 17 bases between. From germline, CDR1 is SQVTM and CDR2 ANQGSEA. The CDR3 spans 13 residues. CDR3 residues: CSVTFGGLAEQYF. Written as DNA, the CDR3 is TGCAGCGTTACTTTTGGGGGGTTGGCCGAGCAGTACTTC.

As regards this clonotype: A read error is possible here, since a much larger clone lies one base away. The CDR3 nucleotides read TGCGCCAGCAGCCTAGACCCCGCCATCTATGGCTACACCTTC. Translated: CASSLDPAIYGYTF. V gene TRBV4-1 combines with J gene TRBJ1-2; no definite D call. This CDR3 region has 14 residues. Trimming removed 4 bases at V and 4 bases at J, with 13 bases between. Germline lookup yields CDR1 MGHRA and CDR2 YSYEKL.

In regard to this clonotype: The CDR3 does not close with the conserved phenylalanine or tryptophan, likely indicating a read error. This chain uses TRBV29-1 with TRBJ1-1; 7 nucleotides line up with TRBD1. There are 15 residues in the CDR3. V lost 6 bases, J lost 0 bases, and 10 bases stayed unmatched. Germline CDR1 reads SQVTM; CDR2 reads ANQGSEA. CDR3 region: CSVVFGQAMNTEAFL. The CDR3, as DNA: TGCAGCGTAGTTTTCGGACAGGCCATGAACACTGAAGCTTTCCTT.

Remarks on this clonotype: This clone may be a read error of a much larger clone one base away. The chain's CDR3 is CACSYRGSSYNEQFF. The CDR3 region has the DNA TGTGCCTGCAGTTACAGGGGTTCCTCCTACAATGAGCAGTTCTTC. The V and J genes are TRBV6-5 and TRBJ2-1; 7 bases map to TRBD1. Germline V gene data show CDR1 as MNHEY and CDR2 as SVGAGI. The CDR3 has 15 amino acids.

J is TRBJ2-1 and V is TRBV28; 7 nucleotides agree with TRBD2. The ends lost 7 bases at V and 0 bases at J; junction bases unmatched: 9. The CDR3 is 16 amino acids. CDR1 is MDHEN, CDR2 SYDVKM, per germline. CDR3 residues: CASTPVGGGSYNEQFF. CDR3 in DNA: TGTGCCAGCACCCCCGTTGGGGGGGGCTCCTACAATGAGCAGTTCTTC.

Points on this clonotype: The junction and the germline gene differ at one end; a read error may be behind it. The chain links TRBV6-5 to TRBJ2-5; D could derive from TRBD1 or TRBD2 (6 bases each). CDR1 is MNHEY and CDR2 is SVGAGI in the germline V gene. CDR3 length: 16 residues. The CDR3 DNA reads TGTGCCAGCACCCGAGCGGCACAGGGAGGCCAAGAGACCCAATACTTC. As protein: CASTRAAQGGQETQYF.

The table lists this clonotype with a count of one. This rearrangement joins TRBV5-4 to TRBJ2-1; possibly TRBD1 for D (6 bases). V dropped 1 base and J dropped 9 bases, with 20 bases sitting between them. This CDR3 has 16 amino acids. The germline gives CDR1 SGHNT, CDR2 YYREEE (reference sequence). The CDR3 DNA reads TGTGCCAGCAGCTTGACTGGGATTAGGGGGACGTTTGAGCAGTTCTTC. Protein product: CASSLTGIRGTFEQFF.

On this clonotype: No conserved phenylalanine or tryptophan ends this CDR3, so it is likely a read error. The chain is built from TRBV20-1 and TRBJ2-4, with 10 bases that match TRBD1. This CDR3 contains 19 residues. Germline-derived CDR1 and CDR2 are DFQATT and SNEGSKA (reference sequence). V was clipped by 0 bases and J by 0 bases; unmatched bases: 11. The CDR3 DNA follows: TGCAGTGCTAGAGATTCGGGACAGGGGACGGAATTAGCCAAAAACATTCAGTACTTA. This sequence encodes CSARDSGQGTELAKNIQYL.